This T cell receptor (beta chain) was found in a study of T cells in Graves' hyperthyroidism and ophthalmopathy. Graves' hyperthyroidism showing no ophthalmopathy progression within 18 months was considered stable. The study excluded patients with uncontrolled infection, other autoimmune disease, pregnancy or lactation. Study results and caveats: In blood, most of the thyroid clonotypes expanded above 0.001 were also present.

This clonotype was counted many times. As yet, its antigen is unknown. TCR beta CDR3 sequences were amplified from RNA transcripts. A set of HTBI primers served as the primers for a first-round RT-PCR of the TCR CDR3. TCRdb redid the calling of the multiplex PCR reads with MiXCR, one entry per CDR3 protein. The sample contains approximately 630,000 distinct CDR3 sequences, around 15% of which appear only once. Sequencing was done on a sample of blood. This clonotype originated in a woman aged 25 to 45 with Graves' hyperthyroidism.

The CDR3, as DNA: TGCAGTGCTAGAGATAGGCAGGGAAGCCAGCCCCAGCATTTT. This translates into CSARDRQGSQPQHF. V and J are TRBV20-1 and TRBJ1-5; a possible D gene is TRBD1 (5 bases). Germline-derived CDR1 and CDR2 are DFQATT and SNEGSKA (reference sequence). The ends were cut back, 0 bases at V and 7 bases at J, with 13 bases in the middle. The CDR3 consists of 14 residues.